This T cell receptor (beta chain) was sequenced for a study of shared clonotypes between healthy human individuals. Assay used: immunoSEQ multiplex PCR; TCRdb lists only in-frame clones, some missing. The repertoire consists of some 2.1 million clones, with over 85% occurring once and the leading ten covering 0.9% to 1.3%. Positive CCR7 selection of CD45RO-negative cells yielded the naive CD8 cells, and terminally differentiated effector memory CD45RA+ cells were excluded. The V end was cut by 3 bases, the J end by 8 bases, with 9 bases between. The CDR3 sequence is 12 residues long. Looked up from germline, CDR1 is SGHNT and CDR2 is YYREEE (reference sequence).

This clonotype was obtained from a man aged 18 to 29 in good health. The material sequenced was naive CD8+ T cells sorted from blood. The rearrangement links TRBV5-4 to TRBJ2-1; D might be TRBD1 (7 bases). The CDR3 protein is CASSSGGYEQFF. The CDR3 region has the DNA TGTGCCAGCAGCTCAGGGGGGTATGAGCAGTTCTTC.